Listed below are T cell receptor beta chains from one sample, sequenced in a study of Ad26.COV2.S vaccination and SARS-CoV-2 variants. Profiled with immunoSEQ multiplex PCR; TCRdb holds only in-frame clones, not every one. The sample carries under 600,000 clones, around 89% recorded once. The source material was peripheral blood, sampled in a trial of Ad26.COV2.S vaccine versus placebo. The receptors derive from a person between 18 and 60 years old who received the Ad26.COV2.S COVID-19 vaccine or a placebo. Each CDR3 is given with its conserved first and last residue. The order of the fields is J gene, clone size, V gene, D gene, CDR3 DNA, CDR3 protein. A D gene is named only where the DNA matches it firmly. Not all rows give a size; the values are once, few, many and, for expanded clones, a class.

TRBJ1-4	NA	TRBV19	NA	TGTGCCAGTACCCCAGGGGTTGGGGGTAATGAAAAACTGTTTTTT	CASTPGVGGNEKLFF
TRBJ1-2	NA	TRBV6-5	NA	TGTGCCAGCAGTTACTCGCGAAGGGGTCTTAGCTATGGCTACACCTTC	CASSYSRRGLSYGYTF
TRBJ2-1	NA	TRBV11-2	TRBD2	TGTGCCAGCAGCACCTATCAAGGAGGGACTAGCTCCTACAATGAGCAGTTCTTC	CASSTYQGGTSSYNEQFF
TRBJ1-6	NA	TRBV7-9	NA	TGTGCCAGCGGGGGGGGGAACTCCTATAATTCACCCCTCCACTTT	CASGGGNSYNSPLHF
TRBJ1-5	NA	TRBV27	TRBD1	TGTGCCAGCAGTCCAACAGGGGGCGCCGGGCCCCAGCATTTT	CASSPTGGAGPQHF
TRBJ2-2	NA	TRBV2	NA	TGTGCCAGCAGTGACTCCCTGGGCAGGGAGCTGTTTTTT	CASSDSLGRELFF
TRBJ1-4	NA	TRBV21-1	NA	TGTGCCAGGAAACTCCCTACAACTAATGAAAAACTGTTTTTT	CARKLPTTNEKLFF
TRBJ2-7	NA	TRBV7-2	NA	TGTGCCAGCAGCGCGGAGGGGGAACAGTACTTC	CASSAEGEQYF
TRBJ1-2	NA	TRBV6-5	NA	TGTGCCAGCAGCTATAGGGACTTTCGGGCAGGCTACACCTTC	CASSYRDFRAGYTF
TRBJ1-1	NA	TRBV19	NA	TGTGCCAGTAGTAATGGACAGAACACTGAAGCTTTCTTT	CASSNGQNTEAFF
TRBJ1-4	NA	TRBV2	NA	TGTGCCAGCAGTGCACGGGGGATAGGAACTAATGAAAAACTGTTTTTT	CASSARGIGTNEKLFF
TRBJ1-4	once	TRBV5-1	TRBD1	TGCGCCAGCAGCTCTTCCGCACAGGGGAGGAGTGAAAAACTGTTTTTT	CASSSSAQGRSEKLFF
TRBJ2-5	NA	TRBV5-1	NA	TGCGCCAGCAGCTTAGAGCTCCCGGGCCTCCAAGAGACCCAGTACTTC	CASSLELPGLQETQYF
TRBJ2-1	NA	TRBV27	TRBD1	TGTGCCAGCAGTTTGGGCGACAGGGGATACAATGAGCAGTTCTTC	CASSLGDRGYNEQFF
TRBJ2-3	NA	TRBV3-1/TRBV3-2	NA	TGTGCCAGCAGCCGAGAACTAGGAGGGGCAGATACGCAGTATTTT	CASSRELGGADTQYF
TRBJ2-7	NA	TRBV19	TRBD1	TGTGCCAGTAGTGCCGGACAGGGCTACGAGCAGTACTTC	CASSAGQGYEQYF
TRBJ2-5	NA	TRBV19	NA	TGTGCCAGTAGTGGAAAGGGTGGAGGTGGGGAAGAGACCCAGTACTTC	CASSGKGGGGEETQYF
TRBJ2-7	NA	TRBV20-1	NA	TGCAGTGCTAGTAACACTGCCAGGGGTCGCTACGAGCAGTACTTC	CSASNTARGRYEQYF
TRBJ1-1	NA	TRBV25-1	TRBD1	TGTGCCAGCAGTGAGAGGACAGGGAACACTGAAGCTTTCTTT	CASSERTGNTEAFF
TRBJ2-1	NA	TRBV6-1	NA	TGTGCCAGCAGTGAAGCGGGGGCGACAGGCTCCTACAATGAGCAGTTCTTC	CASSEAGATGSYNEQFF
TRBJ2-5	NA	TRBV29-1	TRBD1	TGCAGCGGGGGACAGGGGGGAGAAGAGACCCAGTACTTC	CSGGQGGEETQYF
TRBJ1-6	NA	TRBV6-5	NA	TGTGCCAGCACGACGGGCCTTAATTCACCCCTCCACTTT	CASTTGLNSPLHF
TRBJ2-7	NA	TRBV18	TRBD1	TGTGCCAGCTCACCCCGCCCGGGACAGGGGCCCTACGAGCAGTACTTC	CASSPRPGQGPYEQYF
TRBJ1-3	NA	TRBV30	NA	TGTGCCTGGAGTGTAGGACCCGGAAACACCATATATTTT	CAWSVGPGNTIYF
TRBJ2-1	NA	TRBV7-3	NA	TGTGCCAGCAGCTTCGAACATACCTCCTACAATGAGCAGTTCTTC	CASSFEHTSYNEQFF
TRBJ2-7	once	TRBV4-2	NA	TGTGCCAGCAGCCAAGTGGGCGGGGAAACCTACGAGCAGTACTTC	CASSQVGGETYEQYF
TRBJ1-4	NA	TRBV7-9	NA	NA	CASSLAFGAGNEKLFF
TRBJ2-5	NA	TRBV10-3	TRBD2	TGTGCCATCAGTGAGTGGCTAGCGGGAGCAAGGTGGACCCAGTACTTC	CAISEWLAGARWTQYF
TRBJ1-1	NA	TRBV14	NA	TGTGCCAGCAGCCAAGATCGGGGCGGGCTCATTGAAGCTTTCTTT	CASSQDRGGLIEAFF
TRBJ2-7	NA	TRBV4-3	NA	TGCGCCAGCAGCCAAGGACAGTCCCGGGCCACGACCCCCTACGAGCAGTACTTC	CASSQGQSRATTPYEQYF
TRBJ2-7	NA	TRBV10-3	NA	TGTGCCATCAGTGGGGGGGCGAGCGAGGGGAGCTCCTACGAGCAGTACTTC	CAISGGASEGSSYEQYF
TRBJ1-5	NA	TRBV19	NA	TGTGCCAGTAGTCGGCCCCCAGGTGGTAGAAATCAGCCCCAGCATTTT	CASSRPPGGRNQPQHF
TRBJ1-1	few	TRBV7-9	NA	TGTGCCAGCAGCTTAGGGTCTAACACTGAAGCTTTCTTT	CASSLGSNTEAFF
TRBJ1-1	NA	TRBV7-8	NA	TGTGCCAGCAGCTTAGGGTCATACGGCACTGAAGCTTTCTTT	CASSLGSYGTEAFF
TRBJ2-5	once	TRBV5-4	TRBD2	TGTGCCAGCAGCTTGGGTTCGAACGGGAGGTTCCTGAAGACCCAGTACTTC	CASSLGSNGRFLKTQYF
TRBJ1-6	NA	TRBV5-1	NA	TGCGCCAGCAGCTTGGGAGTGACTAATTCACCCCTCCACTTT	CASSLGVTNSPLHF
TRBJ1-3	NA	TRBV6-5	TRBD1	TGTGCCAGCAGGGACAGGGGGCTCTCCGGAAACACCATATATTTT	CASRDRGLSGNTIYF
TRBJ1-2	NA	TRBV9	NA	TGTGCCAGCAGCCTTACGGGGGTTAGTGGTGGCTACACCTTC	CASSLTGVSGGYTF
TRBJ2-1	once	TRBV18	TRBD2	TGTGCCAGCTCACCGATGACTAGCGGGAGCGATGAGCAGTTCTTC	CASSPMTSGSDEQFF
TRBJ2-1	NA	TRBV7-2	NA	TGTGCCAGCAGCTTAGCGCTGTGGCGGTACAATGAGCAGTTCTTC	CASSLALWRYNEQFF
TRBJ2-2	NA	TRBV9	NA	TGTGCCAGCAGCGTACTTATTAACACCGGGGAGCTGTTTTTT	CASSVLINTGELFF
TRBJ1-5	NA	TRBV7-2	TRBD1	TGTGCCAGCAGCCCCGGACAGGGGGGATGGCCCCAGCATTTT	CASSPGQGGWPQHF